This paragraph reports one T cell receptor (beta chain). Its antigen is as yet unknown. This CDR3 is 15 amino acids long. Per the germline V gene, CDR1 is MDHEN and CDR2 is SYDVKM. The V gene end was trimmed by 6 bases and the J gene end by 1 base; junction bases not matched to a gene: 6. The sample belongs to a study of blood T cells in healthy people across ages. A second PCR of roughly 7 to 11 cycles used a sample-barcoded 5' primer and a J-beta primer mix. The authors tagged each cDNA molecule using a template-switch adaptor with 12 random nucleotides. One entry per CDR3 protein results from TCRdb running MiXCR on the 5' RACE reads. The table shows around 1.5 million distinct CDR3 sequences, with roughly 64% occurring only once. The study, taken as a whole, reports: Underestimates were what the diversity estimates from one million T cells were considered to be.

This clonotype was obtained from a man aged 18 to 35 in good health. Material: blood. The V call is TRBV28, the J call TRBJ2-3; 8 bases align to TRBD2. CDR3 nucleotides: TGTGCCAGCAGCGGGACTAGACCCCGCACAGATACGCAGTATTTT. This gives the protein CASSGTRPRTDTQYF.